Following are 5 T cell receptor beta chains from one sample sequenced in a study of T cell responses to AZD1222 COVID-19 vaccine. Measured with immunoSEQ multiplex PCR; TCRdb has only the in-frame clones, and not every one. This table has approximately 130,000 clones, under 95% appearing once. Sequencing was performed on peripheral blood, taken on day 0 of AZD1222 vaccination. Receptors were obtained from an adult in good health.

The chain is built from TRBV13 and TRBJ1-1, with D tentatively TRBD1 (5 bases). V shed 4 bases and J shed 5 bases, with 11 bases lying between them. The CDR3 extends over 13 amino acids. CDR1 and CDR2 from the germline V gene are PRHDT and FYEKMQ (reference sequence). CDR3 protein: CASSSGTRTEAFF. The CDR3 coding sequence is TGTGCCAGCAGCTCGGGGACGAGAACTGAAGCTTTCTTT.

The chain combines TRBV28 with TRBJ2-1, with D possibly TRBD2 on 6 matching bases. V lost 9 bases to trimming and J lost 8 bases, with 20 bases between them. This CDR3 has 14 amino acids. Germline CDR1 reads MDHEN; CDR2 reads SYDVKM. The CDR3 here is CASSGTVRGDEQFF. CDR3 DNA sequence: TGTGCCAGTAGCGGAACGGTTCGAGGGGATGAGCAGTTCTTC.

V gene TRBV4-1 combines with J gene TRBJ2-5; a weak D match, TRBD1 (5 bases). The CDR3 runs 13 residues. Per the germline V gene, CDR1 is MGHRA and CDR2 is YSYEKL. V was pared by 0 bases and J by 5 bases, with 7 bases between. The CDR3 DNA sequence: TGCGCCAGCAGCCAAGAGGGGCGGGAGACCCAGTACTTC. It translates to CASSQEGRETQYF.

The chain uses TRBV24-1 and TRBJ1-5; 7 bases agree with TRBD1. This CDR3 region has 17 residues. With 0 bases clipped from V and 3 bases from J, the junction kept 7 bases outside the gene matches. Looked up from germline, CDR1 is KGHDR and CDR2 is SFDVKD. In DNA, the CDR3 is TGTGCCACCAGTGATTTGGACAGGGAAAGGGACAATCAGCCCCAGCATTTT. Translating it yields CATSDLDRERDNQPQHF.

V is TRBV3-1 (or the pseudogene TRBV3-2) and J is TRBJ2-1; tentatively, D is TRBD1 or TRBD2 (5 bases each). From germline, CDR1 is LGHDT and CDR2 YNNKEL (reference sequence). V was clipped by 3 bases and J by 1 base, with 13 bases between them. There are 16 residues in the CDR3. The CDR3, as DNA: TGTGCCAGCAGCCACCTCGGGGCGGAGTCCTACAATGAGCAGTTCTTC. Amino acids: CASSHLGAESYNEQFF.